This T cell receptor (beta chain) stems from a study of blood T cell repertoires in COVID-19. Whole-study context: Whether acute or convalescent, the COVID-19 samples came from the United States, Italy and Spain. T cells, B-cell-depleted T cells, or PBMCs provided the cDNA or gDNA that served as material.

In the study's own analysis: By means of reference gene primer amplification, nucleated cell counts were estimated. The method was immunoSEQ multiplex PCR; TCRdb's version includes in-frame clones alone and lacks a portion of them. D and trimming were read from the DNA, whereas the V and J calls and clone size are those reported in that table. The table lists about 99,000 clones, roughly 84% of them singletons, with more than 5% in the top ten. This CDR3 has 17 residues. The specimen was peripheral blood. This TCR derives from a human donor in a cohort sampled during active COVID-19. The chain couples TRBV7-5 to TRBJ2-7; TRBD2 is taken as the D call from the table, unchecked against the DNA. TRBV7-5 is assigned pseudogene status. The CDR3 region has the DNA TGTGCCAGAAGCTTAGAAGGACAGCGGGAGACGGCCAGCGAGCAGTACTTC. This encodes CARSLEGQRETASEQYF.